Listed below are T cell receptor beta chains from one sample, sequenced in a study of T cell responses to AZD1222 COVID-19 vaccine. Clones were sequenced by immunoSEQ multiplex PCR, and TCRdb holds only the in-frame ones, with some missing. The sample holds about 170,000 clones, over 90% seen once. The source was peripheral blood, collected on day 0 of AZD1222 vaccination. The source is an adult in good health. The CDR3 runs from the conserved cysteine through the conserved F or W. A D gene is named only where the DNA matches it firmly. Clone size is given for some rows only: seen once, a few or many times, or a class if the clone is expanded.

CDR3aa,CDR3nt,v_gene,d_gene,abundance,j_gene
CASSDTGNTIYF,TGTGCCAGCAGTGACACCGGAAACACCATATATTTT,TRBV7-9,.,.,TRBJ1-3
CASSRSANYGYTF,TGTGCCAGCAGCCGGTCAGCTAACTATGGCTACACCTTC,TRBV11-2,.,.,TRBJ1-2
CSVGVGGNIQYF,TGCAGCGTTGGCGTTGGAGGAAACATTCAGTACTTC,TRBV29-1,.,.,TRBJ2-4
CASSLGAFSPISGTGIYSNQPQHF,TGCGCTAGCAGCTTGGGGGCTTTCTCTCCAATCTCCGGGACAGGGATTTATAGCAATCAGCCCCAGCATTTT,TRBV5-1,TRBD1,.,TRBJ1-5
CASWASLSYEQYF,TGTGCCAGCTGGGCTAGCCTTTCCTACGAGCAGTACTTC,TRBV27,.,.,TRBJ2-7
CASTRTASYNEQFF,TGTGCCAGCACCAGGACTGCTTCCTACAATGAGCAGTTCTTC,TRBV27,.,.,TRBJ2-1
CATSNQTGVFTNEKLFF,TGTGCCACCAGCAACCAAACAGGGGTCTTTACTAATGAAAAACTGTTTTTT,TRBV15,TRBD1,.,TRBJ1-4
CASSSATGEAFF,TGTGCCAGCAGTTCCGCAACAGGGGAAGCTTTCTTT,TRBV6-5,.,.,TRBJ1-1
CAWSVPGVRDNTEAFF,TGTGCCTGGAGTGTACCCGGGGTCCGGGATAACACTGAAGCTTTCTTT,TRBV30,.,.,TRBJ1-1
CAWSGLAGRQETQYF,TGTGCCTGGAGCGGACTAGCGGGACGCCAAGAGACCCAGTACTTC,TRBV30,TRBD2,.,TRBJ2-5
CASTPGTQNEKLFF,TGCGCCAGCACCCCCGGGACACAGAATGAAAAACTGTTTTTT,TRBV5-1,.,.,TRBJ1-4
CASSLLRGSTNYGYTF,TGCGCCAGCAGCTTGCTCAGGGGCTCTACGAACTATGGCTACACCTTC,TRBV5-1,.,.,TRBJ1-2
CASRRDPSTNEKLFF,TGTGCCAGCAGGAGGGATCCCTCAACTAATGAAAAACTGTTTTTT,TRBV6-5,.,.,TRBJ1-4
CASSQGLSYEQYF,TGTGCCAGCAGCCAGGGATTATCCTACGAGCAGTACTTC,TRBV6-5,.,once,TRBJ2-7
CASSADTEQFF,TGTGCCAGCTCTGCAGATACTGAGCAGTTCTTC,TRBV18,.,.,TRBJ2-1
CASSLGTGGTGELFF,TGTGCCAGCAGCTTGGGGACAGGGGGCACCGGGGAGCTGTTTTTT,TRBV5-8,TRBD1,.,TRBJ2-2
CASSPGVDSYGYTF,TGTGCCAGCAGTCCAGGGGTCGATTCCTATGGCTACACCTTC,TRBV3-1/TRBV3-2,.,.,TRBJ1-2
CASSTYRGPLPRRETQYF,TGCGCCAGCAGTACCTACAGGGGCCCCCTCCCTCGCCGGGAGACCCAGTACTTC,TRBV10-1,TRBD1,.,TRBJ2-5
CASSVQADTEAFF,TGCGCCAGCAGTGTACAGGCGGACACTGAAGCTTTCTTT,TRBV10-1,.,.,TRBJ1-1
CASSRSGGRDAYEQYF,TGTGCCAGCAGTCGCTCCGGGGGGCGGGACGCCTACGAGCAGTACTTC,TRBV27,.,.,TRBJ2-7
CASSLGQTYNEQFF,TGTGCCAGCAGCTTGGGACAGACCTACAATGAGCAGTTCTTC,TRBV13,TRBD1,.,TRBJ2-1
CASSYDRGGYTF,TGTGCCAGCAGTTATGACAGGGGCGGCTACACCTTC,TRBV12-3/TRBV12-4,TRBD1,.,TRBJ1-2
CASTRTESNQPQHF,TGTGCCAGCACCCGGACAGAGTCAAATCAGCCCCAGCATTTT,TRBV2,.,.,TRBJ1-5
CASSSSSSGTEAFF,TGCGCCAGCAGTTCCAGTAGTTCGGGCACTGAAGCTTTCTTT,TRBV10-1,.,.,TRBJ1-1
CASSQDFSRAGRSYEQYF,TGTGCCAGCAGCCAAGATTTCTCCAGGGCGGGTCGCTCCTACGAGCAGTACTTC,TRBV4-2,.,few,TRBJ2-7
CSGAVGGDTGELFF,TGCAGCGGGGCGGTGGGGGGTGACACCGGGGAGCTGTTTTTT,TRBV29-1,.,.,TRBJ2-2
CAWSGDIMNTEAFF,TGTGCCTGGAGTGGGGACATCATGAACACTGAAGCTTTCTTT,TRBV30,.,.,TRBJ1-1
CASSQSEQETQYF,TGTGCCAGCAGCCAGTCAGAACAGGAGACCCAGTACTTC,TRBV3-1/TRBV3-2,.,.,TRBJ2-5
CASSKFSRANVAEDTQYF,TGTGCCAGCAGCAAATTCTCTCGCGCCAATGTGGCGGAGGATACGCAGTATTTT,TRBV21-1,.,.,TRBJ2-3
CASSRGQGSYEQYF,TGCGCCAGCAGCAGAGGACAGGGCTCCTACGAGCAGTACTTC,TRBV5-1,TRBD1,.,TRBJ2-7
CASSQGGRNQPQHF,TGTGCCAGCAGCCAAGGAGGCAGAAATCAGCCCCAGCATTTT,TRBV3-1/TRBV3-2,.,.,TRBJ1-5
CASSELSGRGRSYNEQFF,TGCGCCAGCAGTGAGCTTTCGGGGCGGGGGCGTTCCTACAATGAGCAGTTCTTC,TRBV10-1,.,.,TRBJ2-1
CASSILEGAGGELFF,TGTGCCAGCAGTATACTGGAGGGGGCAGGCGGGGAGCTGTTTTTT,TRBV6-5,.,.,TRBJ2-2
CASKGGLAKNIQYF,TGTGCCAGCAAGGGGGGACTAGCCAAAAACATTCAGTACTTC,TRBV11-2,.,.,TRBJ2-4
CASSLRRDGLHGYTF,TGTGCCAGCAGCTTACGGAGGGACGGGCTTCATGGCTACACCTTC,TRBV11-2,.,.,TRBJ1-2
CASSGGLAGEETQYF,TGTGCCAGTAGTGGGGGACTAGCGGGAGAAGAGACCCAGTACTTC,TRBV19,TRBD2,.,TRBJ2-5
CASSQSEYQPWNSPLHF,TGTGCCAGCAGCCAGTCGGAGTATCAACCGTGGAATTCACCCCTCCACTTT,TRBV3-1/TRBV3-2,.,.,TRBJ1-6
CASSWTGGHNSPLHF,TGTGCCAGTAGCTGGACAGGGGGTCATAATTCACCCCTCCACTTT,TRBV19,TRBD1,once,TRBJ1-6
CASSLWGPEADTQYF,TGTGCCAGCAGTTTATGGGGCCCCGAGGCAGATACGCAGTATTTT,TRBV5-8,.,.,TRBJ2-3
CASRIEGNTEAFF,TGTGCCAGCAGAATCGAAGGGAACACTGAAGCTTTCTTT,TRBV7-9,.,once,TRBJ1-1
CASSSDLNQGRSGYTF,TGTGCCAGCTCATCTGACCTTAACCAGGGAAGATCCGGCTACACCTTC,TRBV18,.,.,TRBJ1-2
CAHGRKVRWGYTF,TGTGCGCATGGACGGAAGGTTAGGTGGGGCTACACCTTC,TRBV30,.,.,TRBJ1-2